The 17 T cell receptor beta chains presented below share a single source sample, sequenced in a study of T-cell memory formation after mild COVID-19. TCRdb re-called the 5' RACE reads with MiXCR, one entry per CDR3 protein. The repertoire holds roughly 300,000 distinct CDR3 sequences, over 7% seen once, with 22% in the top ten. The sample consisted of PBMCs or a T cell subset sorted from them (not recorded which). Receptors were obtained from a young man who had mild COVID-19 (a few samples of this study predate the infection). Cell type and time point are not known.

J is TRBJ2-4 and V is TRBV4-1; TRBD2 matches at 15 bases. The CDR3 length is 16 residues. CDR1 and CDR2 from the germline V gene are MGHRA and YSYEKL. After removal of 3 bases from V and 8 bases from J, the junction contained 5 bases not matched to a gene. The CDR3 is CASSQERTSGGDIQYF. The CDR3 DNA follows: TGCGCCAGCAGCCAGGAACGGACTAGCGGGGGGGACATTCAGTACTTC.

The chain is built from TRBV5-6 and TRBJ2-7; 7 bases agree with TRBD2. Germline loops: CDR1 SGHDT, CDR2 YYEEEE. The CDR3 has 13 residues. After removal of 4 bases from V and 6 bases from J, the junction contained 7 bases not matched to a gene. In nucleotides, the CDR3 is TGTGCCAGCAGCCTACCGCCGGGAGGCGAGCAGTACGTC. It encodes CASSLPPGGEQYV.

This clonotype was counted at least ten times. This chain links TRBV11-3 with TRBJ2-1; 15 bases fit TRBD2. V gave up 0 bases and J gave up 0 bases; unmatched junction bases: 6. CDR3 length equals 20 residues. The germline CDR1 and CDR2 sequences are SGHNT and YENEEA. The CDR3 DNA reads as TGTGCCAGCAGCTTAGAGGGACTAGCGGGGGGTTCGAGCTCCTACAATGAGCAGTTCTTC. This translates into CASSLEGLAGGSSSYNEQFF.

There are a few counts of this clonotype. The chain uses TRBV20-1 and TRBJ2-5; TRBD2 matches at 13 bases. J gave up 3 bases and V 6 bases, and 1 base lay outside the gene matches. From germline, CDR1 is DFQATT and CDR2 SNEGSKA (reference sequence). CDR3 size: 13 residues. In DNA form, the CDR3 reads TGCAGTGCGGGACTAGCGGGGAAAGAGACCCAGTACTTC. Translating gives CSAGLAGKETQYF.

V and J are TRBV7-9 and TRBJ2-5, with D possibly matching TRBD1 (6 bases). This CDR3 spans 15 amino acids. The germline CDR1 and CDR2 sequences are SEHNR and FQNEAQ (reference sequence). V was shortened by 1 base and J by 6 bases, with 15 bases between the two germline ends. This CDR3 is CASSLDLGAAKTQYF. The CDR3 nucleotides read TGTGCCAGCAGCTTAGATCTGGGGGCTGCGAAGACCCAGTACTTC.

This clonotype was found many times. The gene calls are TRBV18 and TRBJ1-1; 7 positions agree with TRBD1. Germline V CDR1 and CDR2: KGHSH, LQKENI. V dropped 5 bases and J dropped 2; count of bases not matched to a gene: 5. This CDR3 is 14 amino acids long. The CDR3 loop reads CASSAGTDNTEAFF. The CDR3 coding sequence is TGTGCCAGCTCAGCCGGGACAGATAACACTGAAGCTTTCTTT.

The genes are TRBV4-1 and TRBJ1-1; 7 nucleotides agree with TRBD1. The CDR3 runs to 16 residues. Germline CDR1 MGHRA, CDR2 YSYEKL. J gave up 2 bases and V 3 bases, and 9 bases lay outside the gene matches. The CDR3 region is CASSQQPGQLNTEAFF. The CDR3 DNA follows: TGCGCCAGCAGCCAGCAACCGGGACAGCTCAACACTGAAGCTTTCTTT.

This clonotype came up many times. This chain uses TRBV20-1 with TRBJ2-1, with D tentatively TRBD1 or TRBD2 (7 bases each). The CDR3 is made up of 16 amino acids. Trimming took off 0 bases at V and 5 bases at J, with 17 bases between the two ends. The germline CDR1 and CDR2 sequences are DFQATT and SNEGSKA (reference sequence). DNA of the CDR3: TGCAGTGCTAGAGATGGGGAGGGACAGTCCCACAATGAGCAGTTCTTC. This sequence encodes CSARDGEGQSHNEQFF.

This clonotype was seen many times. The chain uses TRBV9 and TRBJ2-6; D remains unclear. The germline V gene has CDR1 SGDLS and CDR2 YYNGEE. The ends were cut back, 4 bases at V and 0 bases at J, with 8 bases in the middle. This CDR3 has 15 amino acids. CDR3 coding DNA: TGTGCCAGCAGCTTCGGAAACTCTGGGGCCAACGTCCTGACTTTC. It translates to CASSFGNSGANVLTF.

The rearrangement links TRBV20-1 to TRBJ2-7, with D perhaps TRBD2 (6 bases). Deletions cut 3 bases from V and 3 bases from J, with 12 bases between. The CDR3 is 13 amino acids. Germline V gene sequence: CDR1 DFQATT, CDR2 SNEGSKA (reference sequence). The CDR3 spells CSASLTGLYEQYF. CDR3 bases: TGCAGTGCTAGTCTCACGGGACTCTACGAGCAGTACTTC.

Only a few counts were recorded for this clonotype. The V gene is TRBV9, the J gene TRBJ2-7, with D perhaps TRBD1 or TRBD2 (6 bases each). Looked up from germline, CDR1 is SGDLS and CDR2 is YYNGEE. This CDR3 has 15 amino acids. Trimming took 4 bases from V and 3 from J, leaving 17 bases between them. The CDR3 DNA reads TGTGCCAGCAGCCCGAAGGGGGGTCAGGGCTACGAGCAGTACTTC. Its translation is CASSPKGGQGYEQYF. Full variable domain (missing parts from reference TRBV9 and TRBJ2-7): DSGVTQTPKHLITATGQRVTLRCSPRSGDLSVYWYQQSLDQGLQFLIQYYNGEERAKGNILERFSAQQFPDLHSELNLSSLELGDSALYFCASSPKGGQGYEQYFGPGTRLTVT.

J is TRBJ1-1 and V is TRBV28; D remains ambiguous. CDR3 length: 10 residues. V dropped 10 bases and J dropped 5 bases, with 8 bases sitting between them. Germline CDR1 MDHEN, CDR2 SYDVKM. The CDR3 DNA follows: TGTGCCACCTACCAGACTGAAGCTTTCTTT. Translating it yields CATYQTEAFF. The full variable domain, its missing parts supplied by reference TRBV28 and TRBJ1-1, is DVKVTQSSRYLVKRTGEKVFLECVQDMDHENMFWYRQDPGLGLRLIYFSYDVKMKEKGDIPEGYSVSREKKERFSLILESASTNQTSMYLCATYQTEAFFGQGTRLTVV.

This clonotype was seen a few times. The chain joins TRBV27 to TRBJ2-7; D is possibly TRBD1 or TRBD2 (6 bases each). V dropped 6 bases and J dropped 5 bases, with 14 bases sitting between them. This CDR3 has 13 residues. Germline loops: CDR1 MNHEY, CDR2 SMNVEV (reference sequence). DNA for the CDR3: TGTGCCAGCAGCCATGGGGGGCCCGACGAGCAGTACTTC. Translating it yields CASSHGGPDEQYF.

This chain uses TRBV6-5 with TRBJ1-2; no clear D gene. This CDR3 contains 15 residues. Germline CDR1 and CDR2: MNHEY and SVGAGI. Trimming shortened V by 4 bases and J by 4 bases, and 16 bases separated the two germline ends. CDR3 sequence (DNA): TGTGCCAGCAGTTTCAGGACCGGCGGCCTCTATGGCTACACCTTC. Amino acid sequence: CASSFRTGGLYGYTF.

The rearrangement uses TRBV4-1 and TRBJ1-6, with TRBD1 as a possible D gene (5 bases). Germline CDR1 MGHRA, CDR2 YSYEKL. The V and J ends lost 0 bases and 10 bases respectively, with 16 bases between them. The CDR3 runs 16 residues. In DNA, the CDR3 is TGCGCCAGCAGCCAAGATTTAGCCCTGAGGGGATCACCCCTCCACTTT. Residues: CASSQDLALRGSPLHF.

This clonotype has a count of ten or more. This chain connects TRBV6-1 to TRBJ2-7; D is ambiguous. Looked up from germline, CDR1 is MNHNS and CDR2 is SASEGT. Trimming cost V 7 bases and J 9 bases, with 22 bases left between them. The CDR3 is 14 amino acids. CDR3 coding DNA: TGTGCCAGCACCCACCCCGGGCTACACGCCGGGCAGTACGTC. It is translated as CASTHPGLHAGQYV.

This clonotype has at least ten counts. The J gene is TRBJ2-3, the V gene TRBV4-1; 7 positions agree with TRBD1. Germline CDR1 reads MGHRA; CDR2 reads YSYEKL. The J segment lost 2 bases and the V segment lost 4 bases, leaving 15 bases of the junction unmatched. This CDR3 spans 18 amino acids. CDR3 nucleotides: TGCGCCAGCAGCCTTAGAGGTGATCTGAGGGGGCCCACAGATACGCAGTATTTT. This translates into CASSLRGDLRGPTDTQYF.